This passage covers 28 T cell receptor beta chains from one sample sequenced in a study of PD-L1 blockade in urothelial cancer. Produced via immunoSEQ multiplex PCR; TCRdb's table is partial and in-frame only. The sample has 55,000 to 80,000 clones, around 88% seen once. Time point indicated: pretreatment peripheral blood. The material was PBMCs, obtained around atezolizumab (anti-PD-L1) treatment. These receptors were obtained from a man in his fifties or sixties with urothelial cancer.

The gene calls are TRBV10-2 and TRBJ2-7; D is unclear. CDR1 WSHSY and CDR2 SAAADI come from the germline V gene. The CDR3 totals 14 residues. The V gene lost 5 bases and the J gene lost 0 bases, with 11 bases spanning the gap. The CDR3 DNA follows: TGCGCCAGCAGTCCCTCACAAGTCTCCTACGAGCAGTACTTC. Its protein product is CASSPSQVSYEQYF.

The rearrangement links TRBV7-2 to TRBJ2-7; D perhaps matches TRBD2 (6 bases). V was pared by 6 bases and J by 6 bases, with 18 bases between. Germline CDR1 SGHTA, CDR2 FQGNSA. The CDR3 has 14 residues. The DNA of the CDR3 is TGTGCCAGCAGTGAGTGGGCGATGGGGGGCGAGCAGTACTTC. The encoded protein is CASSEWAMGGEQYF. The full variable domain, with the rest looked up from reference TRBV7-2 and TRBJ2-7, is GAGVSQSPSNKVTEKGKDVELRCDPISGHTALYWYRQSLGQGLEFLIYFQGNSAPDKSGLPSDRFSAERTGGSVSTLTIQRTQQEDSAVYLCASSEWAMGGEQYFGPGTRLTVT.

This clone showed up just once. The chain recombines TRBV28 with TRBJ2-7, with a tentative D call TRBD1 (5 bases). The CDR3 is made up of 12 amino acids. V lost 7 bases and J lost 5, with 12 bases in between. Germline V lookup: CDR1 MDHEN, CDR2 SYDVKM. As DNA, the CDR3 is TGTGCCAGCAATGCAGGGTACCACGAGCAGTACTTC. Translated, it gives CASNAGYHEQYF.

The chain employs TRBV18 and TRBJ1-2; 8 bases fit TRBD1. CDR3 length: 13 residues. Germline CDR1 reads KGHSH; CDR2 reads LQKENI. The V segment lost 2 bases and the J segment 6 bases; nucleotides outside the gene matches: 2. For the CDR3, the DNA is TGTGCCAGCTCACCATCGACAGGGGATGGCTACACCTTC. Protein sequence: CASSPSTGDGYTF.

The J gene is TRBJ1-4, the V gene TRBV2; 8 bases align to TRBD1. From germline, CDR1 is SNHLY and CDR2 FYNNEI. This CDR3 comprises 14 residues. The trim removed 8 bases at V and 8 bases at J, leaving 10 bases unmatched. The CDR3 sequence is CASRDPGGAEKLFF. The CDR3, as DNA: TGTGCCAGCCGCGACCCAGGGGGCGCCGAAAAACTGTTTTTT.

In this sample, this clone turned up once. The rearrangement uses TRBV4-1 and TRBJ2-5, with TRBD2 matching over 8 bases. This CDR3 spans 15 amino acids. Germline CDR1 is MGHRA and CDR2 is YSYEKL. Trimming at V came to 1 base and at J to 6 bases, leaving 7 bases not matched to a gene. The CDR3 sequence: CASSQGSGAEKTQYF. In nucleotides, the CDR3 is TGCGCCAGCAGCCAAGGTAGCGGGGCCGAGAAGACCCAGTACTTC.

This chain joins TRBV29-1 and TRBJ1-5, with no clear D. Per the germline V gene, CDR1 is SQVTM and CDR2 is ANQGSEA. V was clipped by 7 bases and J by 1 base, with 11 bases between them. This CDR3 has 13 residues. The CDR3 loop is CSASGSSNQPQHF. The CDR3 nucleotides are TGCAGCGCCTCCGGGTCAAGCAATCAGCCCCAGCATTTT. The whole variable domain, filled in from reference TRBV29-1 and TRBJ1-5, reads SAVISQKPSRDICQRGTSLTIQCQVDSQVTMMFWYRQQPGQSLTLIATANQGSEATYESGFVIDKFPISRPNLTFSTLTVSNMSPEDSSIYLCSASGSSNQPQHFGDGTRLSIL.

The chain has TRBV4-3 and TRBJ2-7, with D perhaps matching TRBD2 (7 bases). CDR1 is LGHNA, CDR2 YSLEER, per germline. The CDR3 covers 14 residues. The V and J ends lost 4 bases and 5 bases respectively, with 15 bases between them. The CDR3 sequence is CASSRVGGAHEQYF. In DNA form, the CDR3 reads TGCGCCAGCAGCCGGGTGGGGGGGGCCCACGAGCAGTACTTC.

This rearrangement joins TRBV19 to TRBJ2-2, with TRBD2 matching over 8 bases. Unmatched junction bases numbered 11, after V lost 5 bases and J lost 3 bases. The CDR3 has 17 amino acids. Germline V lookup: CDR1 LNHDA, CDR2 SQIVND (reference sequence). DNA for the CDR3: TGTGCCAGTAGTCTTCTCCTCGGGGGGGCGGACACCGGGGAGCTGTTTTTT. Translated: CASSLLLGGADTGELFF.

The CDR3 sequence is CASSQDGRDSPLHF. CDR3 coding DNA: TGCGCCAGCAGCCAAGATGGTCGGGATTCACCCCTCCACTTT. V usage is TRBV4-3 and J usage is TRBJ1-6, with D unresolved. The CDR3 is 14 amino acids. V lost 0 bases and J lost 8, with 8 bases in between. CDR1 LGHNA and CDR2 YSLEER come from the germline V gene.

The V and J genes are TRBV10-2 and TRBJ2-7; D is perhaps TRBD2 (6 bases). CDR3 length: 13 amino acids. V lost 9 bases and J 1 base, leaving 13 bases between the germline ends. Germline V CDR1 and CDR2: WSHSY, SAAADI. The CDR3 is CASGEAGSYEQYF. The CDR3 coding sequence is TGCGCCAGTGGGGAAGCGGGTTCCTACGAGCAGTACTTC.

About this clone: This CDR3 is also generated by other DNA sequences in the sample. The chain couples TRBV9 to TRBJ2-5; D remains ambiguous. This CDR3 spans 13 amino acids. V lost 0 bases and J lost 2, with 5 bases in between. Germline CDR1 and CDR2: SGDLS and YYNGEE. The CDR3 reads CASSVGQQETQYF. The CDR3 coding sequence is TGTGCCAGCAGCGTAGGGCAGCAAGAGACCCAGTACTTC.

The genes are TRBV6-1 and TRBJ1-1; 8 nucleotides align to TRBD1. This CDR3 has 15 residues. V shed 3 bases and J 1 base; nucleotides not matched to a gene: 4. Looked up from germline, CDR1 is MNHNS and CDR2 is SASEGT. The DNA of the CDR3 is TGTGCCAGCAGTGACCCGGGACAGGCGAACACTGAAGCTTTCTTT. Translating it yields CASSDPGQANTEAFF.

The rearrangement links TRBV7-6 to TRBJ1-1, with D perhaps TRBD1 (6 bases). Trimming shortened V by 1 base and J by 4 bases, and 16 bases separated the two germline ends. Germline CDR1 reads SGHVS; CDR2 reads FNYEAQ. The CDR3 contains 16 residues. CDR3 sequence reads: CASSLGPRGRSTEAFF. DNA for the CDR3: TGTGCCAGCAGCTTAGGTCCCAGGGGCAGGAGCACTGAAGCTTTCTTT.

V and J are TRBV6-1 and TRBJ1-1, with 7 bases matching TRBD1. The CDR3 length is 14 residues. With 6 bases clipped from V and 5 bases from J, the junction kept 9 bases outside the gene matches. Germline assignment: CDR1 MNHNS and CDR2 SASEGT. CDR3 sequence: CASRATGSGTEAFF. CDR3 nucleotides: TGTGCCAGCAGGGCGACAGGGTCGGGGACTGAAGCTTTCTTT.

This chain connects TRBV30 to TRBJ2-7; D is possibly TRBD1 (7 bases). Looked up from germline, CDR1 is GTSNPN and CDR2 is SVGIG (reference sequence). Trimming took off 5 bases at V and 3 bases at J, with 17 bases between the two ends. The length of the CDR3 is 14 residues. CDR3 DNA: TGTGCCTGGGGCAGGGGGGACCTTAACTACGAGCAGTACTTC. This sequence encodes CAWGRGDLNYEQYF.

CDR3 nucleotide sequence: TGTGCCAGCAGGCGGGACAGGGGTCGATACGAGCAGTACTTC. It specifies CASRRDRGRYEQYF. The chain is built from TRBV28 and TRBJ2-7; TRBD1 matches 10 bases. Germline V gene lookup returns CDR1 MDHEN and CDR2 SYDVKM. V shed 6 bases and J 4 bases; nucleotides not matched to a gene: 6. The CDR3 length is 14 residues.

CDR3 in DNA: TGTGCCAGTTTTCAGGGGAGCTACACCTTC. Its translation: CASFQGSYTF. V usage is TRBV19 and J usage is TRBJ1-2, with a tentative D call TRBD1 (6 bases). Germline lookup yields CDR1 LNHDA and CDR2 SQIVND (reference sequence). V was pared by 8 bases and J by 9 bases, with 10 bases between. The CDR3 spans 10 residues.

The chain carries TRBV7-3 and TRBJ2-3; 8 positions agree with TRBD2. The CDR3 has 16 residues. Germline V gene sequence: CDR1 SGHTA, CDR2 FQGTGA. V lost 5 bases to trimming and J lost 2 bases; unmatched junction nucleotides: 9. The CDR3 protein is CASSPRVAGPTDTQYF. The CDR3 bases are TGTGCCAGCAGCCCCAGGGTAGCGGGGCCCACAGATACGCAGTATTTT. The full variable domain, completed using reference TRBV7-3 and TRBJ2-3, is GAGVSQTPSNKVTEKGKYVELRCDPISGHTALYWYRQSLGQGPEFLIYFQGTGAADDSGLPNDRFFAVRPEGSVSTLKIQRTERGDSAVYLCASSPRVAGPTDTQYFGPGTRLTVL.

The chain recombines TRBV18 with TRBJ2-7; D is ambiguous. This CDR3 contains 11 residues. The V end was cut by 5 bases, the J end by 4 bases, with 6 bases between. Germline V gives CDR1 KGHSH, CDR2 LQKENI. CDR3 sequence (DNA): TGTGCCAGCTCAACTCAATACGAGCAGTACTTC. As protein: CASSTQYEQYF.

This clone occurred a few times. V and J are TRBV30 and TRBJ1-5; TRBD1 agrees at 7 bases. Germline lookup yields CDR1 GTSNPN and CDR2 SVGIG (reference sequence). This CDR3 region has 14 residues. J gave up 6 bases and V 0 bases, and 5 bases lay outside the gene matches. CDR3 region: CAWSVTGAGQPQHF. Written as DNA, the CDR3 is TGTGCCTGGAGTGTTACAGGGGCCGGTCAGCCCCAGCATTTT.

This clone was detected once. The chain has TRBV5-4 and TRBJ2-5, with 8 bases identical to TRBD2. The CDR3 extends over 14 amino acids. Trimming at V came to 2 bases and at J to 3 bases, leaving 3 bases not matched to a gene. The germline gives CDR1 SGHNT, CDR2 YYREEE (reference sequence). The CDR3 sequence is CASSLELAEETQYF. The CDR3 region has the DNA TGTGCCAGCAGCTTAGAACTAGCGGAAGAGACCCAGTACTTC.

V usage is TRBV7-9 and J usage is TRBJ2-7; a possible D gene is TRBD1 (6 bases). Germline V gives CDR1 SEHNR, CDR2 FQNEAQ (reference sequence). This CDR3 has 14 amino acids. Trimming took 1 base from V and 2 from J, leaving 9 bases between them. The CDR3 loop reads CASSLDQGPYEQYF. The CDR3 DNA reads TGTGCCAGCAGCTTAGACCAGGGGCCCTACGAGCAGTACTTC.

The chain uses TRBV5-4 and TRBJ1-2, with 10 bases fitting TRBD1. CDR3 length equals 14 residues. Germline values: CDR1 SGHNT, CDR2 YYREEE (reference sequence). V gave up 6 bases and J gave up 3 bases; unmatched junction bases: 5. CDR3 bases: TGTGCCAGCAAGACAGGGGGCTGGGACTATGGCTACACCTTC. Its protein product is CASKTGGWDYGYTF.

The chain uses TRBV11-2 and TRBJ2-1; TRBD1 aligns across 10 bases. V was pared by 5 bases and J by 1 base, with 2 bases of the junction left unmatched. Germline V gives CDR1 SGHAT, CDR2 FQNNGV. The CDR3 is made up of 15 amino acids. In DNA, the CDR3 is TGTGCCAGCAGCACGGGACAGGGGTCCTACAATGAGCAGTTCTTC. Its translation: CASSTGQGSYNEQFF.

This clone was seen a handful of times. The chain couples TRBV23-1 to TRBJ1-4; a possible D gene is TRBD1 (6 bases). TRBV23-1 is labeled an ORF, and its function is uncertain. The CDR3 has 18 residues. V was shortened by 4 bases and J by 5 bases, with 23 bases between the two germline ends. CDR3 amino acids: CASSLTGGAAGQNEKLFF. The CDR3 DNA reads as TGCGCCAGCAGTCTCACGGGGGGCGCGGCAGGGCAGAATGAAAAACTGTTTTTT.

There are a few counts of this clone. The V and J genes are TRBV7-9 and TRBJ2-7; 11 nucleotides line up with TRBD2. Germline V gene lookup returns CDR1 SEHNR and CDR2 FQNEAQ (reference sequence). Germline trimming cut 5 bases from V and 6 bases from J; bases unmatched to any gene: 12. This CDR3 is 16 amino acids long. In DNA, the CDR3 is TGTGCCAGCAGCCCTAGAGTCCTAGCGGGGGGAGGCGAGCAGTACTTC. It is translated as CASSPRVLAGGGEQYF.

V usage is TRBV5-6 and J usage is TRBJ2-3, with 7 bases lining up with TRBD2. This CDR3 is built from 16 residues. CDR1 is SGHDT, CDR2 YYEEEE, per germline. The V and J ends lost 5 bases and 2 bases, in that order; junction bases with no gene match: 11. CDR3 nucleotide sequence: TGTGCCAGCAGTCAGGCACCAGCGGGACCCACAGATACGCAGTATTTT. Translation gives CASSQAPAGPTDTQYF.